What follows are 13 T cell receptor beta chains derived from one specimen sequenced in a study of Graves' ophthalmopathy and Graves' hyperthyroidism. CDR3 regions of TCR beta were amplified from RNA transcripts. Amplification began with first-round RT-PCR using HTBI primers, then second-round multiplex PCR was performed. Each CDR3 protein is one row after TCRdb ran MiXCR on the multiplex PCR reads. In the table there are some 410,000 distinct CDR3 sequences, 20% to 25% of which are singletons. The sequenced sample consisted of peripheral blood. These TCRs come from a young woman with stable Graves' hyperthyroidism.

This clonotype was counted at least ten times. The V call is TRBV12-3 or TRBV12-4, the J call TRBJ1-2; no clear D. CDR3 length equals 14 residues. Trimming took 5 bases from V and 5 from J, leaving 15 bases between them. This chain's CDR3 is CASSDQGLPYGYTF. CDR3 nucleotide sequence: TGTGCCAGCAGTGACCAAGGGCTTCCTTATGGCTACACCTTC.

Worth noting for this clonotype: Compared with germline, one end of the junction differs, possibly owing to a read error. CDR3 in amino acids: CASRSSGNAGELFF. DNA of the CDR3: TGTGCCAGCAGATCTAGCGGGAACGCCGGGGAGCTGTTTTTT. The gene calls are TRBV7-2 and TRBJ2-2; 9 nucleotides agree with TRBD2. Per germline, CDR1 SGHTA and CDR2 FQGNSA. The CDR3 spans 14 residues.

The CDR3 reads CASSLSQGLAFF. DNA for the CDR3: TGTGCCAGCAGCTTAAGCCAGGGGTTGGCTTTCTTT. This chain joins TRBV11-2 and TRBJ1-1; the D gene is possibly TRBD1 (6 bases). Trimming removed 2 bases from V and 11 bases from J, with 12 bases in between. The CDR3 length is 12 residues. CDR1 is SGHAT, CDR2 FQNNGV, per germline.

There are many counts of this clonotype. This chain's CDR3 is CATSDGGRGYGYTF. CDR3 sequence (DNA): TGTGCCACCAGTGACGGTGGCAGGGGCTATGGCTACACCTTC. The gene calls are TRBV24-1 and TRBJ1-2, with D possibly being TRBD1 (6 bases). The CDR3 has 14 residues. Germline assignment: CDR1 KGHDR and CDR2 SFDVKD. The ends were cut back, 4 bases at V and 4 bases at J, with 12 bases in the middle.

The rearrangement links TRBV19 to TRBJ1-5, with D possibly matching TRBD1 (5 bases). This CDR3 is 14 amino acids long. Germline-derived CDR1 and CDR2 are LNHDA and SQIVND (reference sequence). Trimming shortened V by 0 bases and J by 5 bases, and 8 bases separated the two germline ends. The DNA for the CDR3 is TGTGCCAGTAGTATAGAGGGCAGGGATCAGCCCCAGCATTTT. Amino acids: CASSIEGRDQPQHF.

This clonotype was seen repeatedly, ten times or more. The chain joins TRBV7-2 to TRBJ2-7; D unresolved. Trimming took 2 bases from V and 5 from J, leaving 4 bases between them. The CDR3 sequence is 11 residues long. Germline-derived CDR1 and CDR2 are SGHTA and FQGNSA. The CDR3 protein is CASSLFDEQYF. The CDR3 DNA reads TGTGCCAGCAGCTTATTTGACGAGCAGTACTTC.

This clonotype occurred many times. This chain uses TRBV12-3 or TRBV12-4 with TRBJ1-2; 7 bases match TRBD1. This CDR3 is built from 13 residues. V shed 3 bases, J shed 7 bases, and the junction held 5 bases outside the gene matches. The CDR3 coding sequence is TGTGCCAGCAGTTTGGGGCAGGGGGTTGGCTACACCTTC. As protein: CASSLGQGVGYTF.

The chain recombines TRBV6-1 with TRBJ1-2; D remains ambiguous. The germline V and J ends were trimmed by 6 bases and 4 bases, with 12 bases remaining between them. The CDR3 is 13 residues long. CDR1 and CDR2 (germline): MNHNS, SASEGT. CDR3 bases: TGTGCCAGCAGGGACGGACGCGTCTATGGCTACACCTTC. Its translation is CASRDGRVYGYTF.

This chain uses TRBV5-1 with TRBJ1-2, with TRBD1 matching over 8 bases. The V and J ends lost 0 bases and 6 bases, in that order; junction bases with no gene match: 1. This CDR3 region has 13 residues. Germline CDR1 reads SGHRS; CDR2 reads YFSETQ. The CDR3 spells CASSLGQGHGYTF. The CDR3 bases are TGCGCCAGCAGCTTGGGACAGGGGCATGGCTACACCTTC.

This clonotype was detected ten times or more. CDR3 loop: CASSPRTGLGGANVLTF. The CDR3 DNA is TGTGCCAGCAGCCCGCGGACAGGGTTGGGCGGGGCCAACGTCCTGACTTTC. V gene TRBV7-3 combines with J gene TRBJ2-6, with 8 bases that match TRBD1. Germline V CDR1 and CDR2: SGHTA, FQGTGA. The trim removed 5 bases at V and 4 bases at J, leaving 10 bases unmatched. The CDR3 is 17 amino acids.

This clonotype has a count of ten or more. V usage is TRBV6-2 or TRBV6-3 and J usage is TRBJ2-2; 9 bases agree with TRBD1. Germline lookup yields CDR1 MNHEY and CDR2 SVGEGT. V shed 6 bases and J 2 bases; nucleotides not matched to a gene: 4. The CDR3 totals 15 residues. CDR3 in amino acids: CASRRQGGNTGELFF. In nucleotides, the CDR3 is TGTGCCAGCAGGAGACAGGGGGGTAACACCGGGGAGCTGTTTTTT.

This clonotype has a count of ten or more. The chain is built from TRBV5-4 and TRBJ1-6; 9 nucleotides line up with TRBD1. There are 14 residues in the CDR3. The ends lost 2 bases at V and 12 bases at J; junction bases unmatched: 6. Germline V gene data show CDR1 as SGHNT and CDR2 as YYREEE (reference sequence). The CDR3 bases are TGTGCCAGCAGCTTAAGGGACAGGGCAGAACCCCTCCACTTT. The encoded protein is CASSLRDRAEPLHF.

This clonotype showed up just a few times. It may be a read error: a sequence one base away is much more abundant. The V call is TRBV6-1, the J call TRBJ2-4; D is ambiguous. CDR3 length: 14 residues. Germline CDR1 reads MNHNS; CDR2 reads SASEGT. This CDR3 reads CASSAATAKNIQHF. CDR3 coding DNA: TGTGCCAGCAGTGCGGCTACAGCCAAAAACATTCAGCACTTC.